This T cell receptor (beta chain) was identified during a study of blood T cell repertoires in COVID-19. Across the study: The analysed material was cDNA or gDNA that came from T cells, B-cell-depleted T cells, or PBMCs.

V lost 3 bases, J lost 1 base, and 7 bases lay in between. From germline, CDR1 is SGDLS and CDR2 YYNGEE. This CDR3 comprises 13 residues. This table comes from immunoSEQ multiplex PCR, and its TCRdb copy is limited to in-frame clones, with some not included. In the table there are under 250,000 clones, over 80% of which are singletons. The chain has TRBV9 and TRBJ1-1; D remains ambiguous. Specimen: PBMCs or T cells enriched from blood (not recorded which). This sequence was found in a woman in her thirties with acute COVID-19. CDR3 coding DNA: TGTGCCAGCAGCGATGGGAGGAACACTGAAGCTTTCTTT. Translated, it gives CASSDGRNTEAFF.